One sample yielded the 27 T cell receptor beta chains listed below, sequenced in a study of T cell repertoires in cytomegalovirus infection. Their target antigens are unknown. TCRdb re-analysed the reads in MiXCR, keeping a single row per CDR3 protein. The data show under 450,000 distinct CDR3 sequences, with about 34% seen just once and approximately 15% held by the top ten. The sequencing used cultured PBMCs, collected from culture after CMV antigen stimulation. Receptor source: a human donor in good health (CMV status not recorded). Some clones in this sample may be carry-over from other donors' samples.

A remark on this clonotype: This clone may be a read error of a much larger clone one base away. This chain links TRBV7-4 with TRBJ1-2; tentative D call: TRBD1 (6 bases). This CDR3 contains 13 residues. The V end lost 1 base, the J end lost 6 bases, and 9 bases lay between the germline ends. The germline V gene encodes CDR1 SGHVT and CDR2 SQSDAQ. The DNA for the CDR3 is TGTGCCAGCAGCTTAGACAGGGAGGATGGCTACACCTTC. Translating gives CASSLDREDGYTF.

The chain has TRBV19 and TRBJ2-1; D perhaps matches TRBD2 (7 bases). CDR3 length equals 15 residues. Germline CDR1 and CDR2: LNHDA and SQIVND (reference sequence). V was shortened by 10 bases and J by 5 bases, with 21 bases between the two germline ends. The CDR3, as DNA: TGTGCCACCCTAGGGGGGGAGGGACTTGACAATGAGCAGTTCTTC. Residues: CATLGGEGLDNEQFF.

This clonotype came up a few times. V usage is TRBV12-3 or TRBV12-4 and J usage is TRBJ1-2; 7 positions agree with TRBD1. The CDR3 spans 16 residues. Germline trimming cut 3 bases from V and 2 bases from J; bases unmatched to any gene: 9. The CDR3 sequence: CASSFNLQGENYGYTF. The CDR3, as DNA: TGTGCCAGCAGTTTTAACCTTCAGGGGGAGAACTATGGCTACACCTTC.

The sample holds a few counts of this clonotype. The chain couples TRBV7-2 to TRBJ1-2; D is ambiguous. The CDR3 is 11 residues long. The germline V gene encodes CDR1 SGHTA and CDR2 FQGNSA. The V gene lost 5 bases and the J gene lost 5 bases, with 6 bases spanning the gap. As DNA, the CDR3 is TGTGCCAGCAGCCGATCTTATGGCTACACCTTC. Translating gives CASSRSYGYTF.

The rearrangement uses TRBV7-2 and TRBJ2-3; tentatively, D is TRBD1 (7 bases). This CDR3 has 15 residues. Germline V gene data show CDR1 as SGHTA and CDR2 as FQGNSA. The germline V and J ends were trimmed by 5 bases and 4 bases, with 16 bases remaining between them. This CDR3 is CASSGGTVGSDTQYF. For the CDR3, the DNA is TGTGCCAGCAGCGGAGGGACAGTGGGGTCAGATACGCAGTATTTT.

The chain employs TRBV12-3 or TRBV12-4 and TRBJ1-3; D ambiguous. The CDR3 runs 14 residues. Trimming stripped 3 bases from V and 1 base from J, with 7 bases between. The CDR3 here is CASSFGNSGNTIYF. The CDR3 nucleotides read TGTGCCAGCAGTTTTGGGAATTCTGGAAACACCATATATTTT.

This clonotype occurred many times. This chain connects TRBV7-2 to TRBJ2-7; a weak D match, TRBD1 (6 bases). Trimming cost V 5 bases and J 0 bases, with 14 bases left between them. The CDR3 has 15 amino acids. Germline lookup yields CDR1 SGHTA and CDR2 FQGNSA. CDR3 in amino acids: CASSAGGRRSYEQYF. The CDR3 DNA is TGTGCCAGCAGCGCTGGGGGCAGGCGCTCCTACGAGCAGTACTTC.

In its sample, this clonotype was seen a few times. The chain combines TRBV7-2 with TRBJ2-1, with D unclear. V lost 1 base to trimming and J lost 6 bases, with 4 bases between them. Germline V gene lookup returns CDR1 SGHTA and CDR2 FQGNSA. This CDR3 has 12 residues. CDR3 amino acids: CASSLGVNEQFF. The CDR3 bases are TGTGCCAGCAGCTTAGGAGTCAATGAGCAGTTCTTC.

J is TRBJ1-5 and V is TRBV6-6; D is unresolved. V was pared by 2 bases and J by 6 bases, with 8 bases between. The length of the CDR3 is 13 residues. Germline V lookup: CDR1 MNHNY, CDR2 SVGAGI (reference sequence). This chain's CDR3 is CASSYREVQPQHF. The CDR3 DNA reads as TGTGCCAGCAGTTACAGGGAAGTTCAGCCCCAGCATTTT.

The CDR3 DNA reads as TGTGCCAGCAGTGGACAGGGAATGAACACTGAAGCTTTCTTT. It encodes CASSGQGMNTEAFF. The chain employs TRBV6-1 and TRBJ1-1; 7 bases line up with TRBD1. The CDR3 contains 14 residues. The trim removed 4 bases at V and 0 bases at J, leaving 2 bases unmatched. Germline V gives CDR1 MNHNS, CDR2 SASEGT.

The chain is built from TRBV7-6 and TRBJ2-2, with D unclear. CDR1 and CDR2 from the germline V gene are SGHVS and FNYEAQ. This CDR3 is 12 amino acids long. V lost 5 bases, J lost 7 bases, and 8 bases lay in between. In DNA, the CDR3 is TGTGCCAGCAGCCGCGCTAGCGGGGAGCTGTTTTTT. Amino acid sequence: CASSRASGELFF.

This sequence joins TRBV24-1 and TRBJ2-1; TRBD1 agrees at 9 bases. The CDR3 contains 16 residues. V was clipped by 2 bases and J by 7 bases; unmatched bases: 8. Germline V CDR1 and CDR2: KGHDR, SFDVKD. CDR3 DNA: TGTGCCACCAGTGATTCGGCACAGGGGGCGCGAAATGAGCAGTTCTTC. Protein: CATSDSAQGARNEQFF.

This clonotype was found a few times. V usage is TRBV7-2 and J usage is TRBJ2-1, with 14 bases aligning to TRBD2. V lost 5 bases and J lost 7; bases outside the gene matches: 4. This CDR3 comprises 15 residues. Germline V gene lookup returns CDR1 SGHTA and CDR2 FQGNSA. The CDR3 loop is CASSRTSGRTNEQFF. The CDR3 DNA sequence: TGTGCCAGCAGCCGGACTAGCGGGAGGACGAATGAGCAGTTCTTC.

The V call is TRBV20-1, the J call TRBJ2-5; TRBD2 might be the D (6 bases). The CDR3 covers 13 residues. From germline, CDR1 is DFQATT and CDR2 SNEGSKA (reference sequence). Trimming took off 1 base at V and 5 bases at J, with 11 bases between the two ends. CDR3 loop: CSARVLAPETQYF. The CDR3, as DNA: TGCAGTGCTAGAGTACTAGCCCCGGAGACCCAGTACTTC.

There are many counts of this clonotype. The chain joins TRBV29-1 to TRBJ2-6; D is uncertain. CDR1 SQVTM and CDR2 ANQGSEA come from the germline V gene. V was clipped by 3 bases and J by 3 bases, with 6 bases between them. The CDR3 contains 13 residues. Here the CDR3 reads CSVDEDGANVLTF. The CDR3 nucleotides are TGCAGCGTTGACGAGGATGGGGCCAACGTCCTGACTTTC. The variable domain in full, with the rest retrieved from reference TRBV29-1 and TRBJ2-6, is SAVISQKPSRDICQRGTSLTIQCQVDSQVTMMFWYRQQPGQSLTLIATANQGSEATYESGFVIDKFPISRPNLTFSTLTVSNMSPEDSSIYLCSVDEDGANVLTFGAGSRLTVL.

The CDR3 reads CASSTRDNYGYTF. CDR3 DNA: TGTGCCAGCAGTACGCGGGATAACTATGGCTACACCTTC. This chain joins TRBV12-3 or TRBV12-4 and TRBJ1-2; no clear D gene. The V and J ends lost 5 bases and 1 base respectively, with 8 bases between them. The length of the CDR3 is 13 residues.

V usage is TRBV6-1 and J usage is TRBJ1-1, with 7 bases fitting TRBD1. J gave up 6 bases and V 6 bases, and 13 bases lay outside the gene matches. The length of the CDR3 is 15 residues. The germline gives CDR1 MNHNS, CDR2 SASEGT. CDR3 coding DNA: TGTGCCAGCAGAACCCCCCGACAGGGTCGGGCTGAAGCTTTCTTT. Translating it yields CASRTPRQGRAEAFF.

This clonotype was observed a few times. The rearrangement links TRBV4-1 to TRBJ2-2, with a tentative D call TRBD2 (6 bases). The CDR3 covers 16 residues. Trimming took off 3 bases at V and 4 bases at J, with 15 bases between the two ends. CDR1 MGHRA and CDR2 YSYEKL come from the germline V gene. The CDR3 nucleotides are TGCGCCAGCAGCCAGCCCGGGACTTCTCTCACCGGGGAGCTGTTTTTT. Its protein product is CASSQPGTSLTGELFF.

The gene calls are TRBV5-1 and TRBJ2-1, with 9 bases matching TRBD2. The V and J ends lost 5 bases and 0 bases, in that order; junction bases with no gene match: 6. Germline V gives CDR1 SGHRS, CDR2 YFSETQ. The CDR3 covers 16 residues. CDR3 residues: CASRYLAGSSYNEQFF. CDR3 bases: TGCGCCAGCAGATATCTAGCGGGAAGCTCCTACAATGAGCAGTTCTTC.

This clonotype was seen a few times. The chain joins TRBV7-2 to TRBJ2-7; D gene ambiguous. The germline V gene has CDR1 SGHTA and CDR2 FQGNSA. CDR3 length equals 14 residues. V dropped 0 bases and J dropped 0 bases, with 6 bases sitting between them. CDR3 coding DNA: TGTGCCAGCAGCTTAGCGCCAGACTCCTACGAGCAGTACGTC. It encodes CASSLAPDSYEQYV.

Only a few counts were recorded for this clonotype. The rearrangement links TRBV7-9 to TRBJ1-2; D is unresolved. The CDR3 consists of 16 residues. Germline V gene data show CDR1 as SEHNR and CDR2 as FQNEAQ (reference sequence). Trimming pared 5 bases from V and 3 bases from J, leaving 19 bases between. CDR3 DNA: TGTGCCAGCAGCCCCTGGGAGAGAGTTGATTACTATGGCTACACCTTC. Amino acid sequence: CASSPWERVDYYGYTF.

The chain employs TRBV7-3 and TRBJ1-1; D might be TRBD1 (5 bases). V dropped 5 bases and J dropped 1 base, with 17 bases sitting between them. In germline, CDR1 is SGHTA, CDR2 FQGTGA. The CDR3 is made up of 16 amino acids. The DNA of the CDR3 is TGTGCCAGCAGCCCCCTGCCAGGGACCGGGAACACTGAAGCTTTCTTT. This translates into CASSPLPGTGNTEAFF. Together with reference TRBV7-3 and TRBJ1-1, the CDR3 gives the full variable domain: GAGVSQTPSNKVTEKGKYVELRCDPISGHTALYWYRQSLGQGPEFLIYFQGTGAADDSGLPNDRFFAVRPEGSVSTLKIQRTERGDSAVYLCASSPLPGTGNTEAFFGQGTRLTVV.

This clonotype was observed a few times. This chain uses TRBV6-1 with TRBJ2-1, with D perhaps matching TRBD1 or TRBD2 (5 bases each). CDR1 and CDR2 (germline): MNHNS, SASEGT. This CDR3 spans 13 amino acids. Trimming took off 5 bases at V and 10 bases at J, with 15 bases between the two ends. The CDR3: CASSYGGRREQFF. CDR3 DNA sequence: TGTGCCAGCAGTTATGGGGGAAGGAGAGAGCAGTTCTTC.

Of note for this clonotype: Its ends do not fully match the called genes, so a read error is possible. The V gene is TRBV7-2, the J gene TRBJ2-5, with 7 bases matching TRBD2. This CDR3 has 16 amino acids. The V gene's germline CDR1 is SGHTA and CDR2 FQGNSA. The CDR3: CASSVGPSGTQGTQYF. For the CDR3, the DNA is TGTGCCAGCAGCGTCGGCCCTAGCGGTACCCAAGGGACCCAGTACTTC.

V usage is TRBV7-9 and J usage is TRBJ2-5, with 7 bases that match TRBD1. J gave up 4 bases and V 1 base, and 3 bases lay outside the gene matches. Germline V gene data show CDR1 as SEHNR and CDR2 as FQNEAQ (reference sequence). The CDR3 is 14 residues long. The CDR3 spells CASSLDRDRETQYF. DNA of the CDR3: TGTGCCAGCAGCTTAGACCGGGACAGAGAGACCCAGTACTTC.

A few counts support this clonotype. The chain has TRBV7-6 and TRBJ2-5; weak D call: TRBD2 (5 bases). Trimming cost V 8 bases and J 2 bases, with 12 bases left between them. Germline-derived CDR1 and CDR2 are SGHVS and FNYEAQ. This CDR3 comprises 13 residues. The CDR3, as DNA: TGTGCCAGCGCGTCCGGAGGACAAGAGACCCAGTACTTC. Translated: CASASGGQETQYF.

This chain connects TRBV7-6 to TRBJ2-2; D is unclear. Germline V gene data show CDR1 as SGHVS and CDR2 as FNYEAQ. Trimming stripped 6 bases from V and 4 bases from J, with 15 bases between. The CDR3 extends over 15 amino acids. The CDR3 DNA sequence: TGTGCCAGCAGGGAAACAGTCTTGGTCACCGGGGAGCTGTTTTTT. This translates into CASRETVLVTGELFF. Full variable domain (outside the CDR3, taken from reference TRBV7-6 and TRBJ2-2): GAGVSQSPRYKVTKRGQDVALRCDPISGHVSLYWYRQALGQGPEFLTYFNYEAQQDKSGLPNDRFSAERPEGSISTLTIQRTEQRDSAMYRCASRETVLVTGELFFGEGSRLTVL.